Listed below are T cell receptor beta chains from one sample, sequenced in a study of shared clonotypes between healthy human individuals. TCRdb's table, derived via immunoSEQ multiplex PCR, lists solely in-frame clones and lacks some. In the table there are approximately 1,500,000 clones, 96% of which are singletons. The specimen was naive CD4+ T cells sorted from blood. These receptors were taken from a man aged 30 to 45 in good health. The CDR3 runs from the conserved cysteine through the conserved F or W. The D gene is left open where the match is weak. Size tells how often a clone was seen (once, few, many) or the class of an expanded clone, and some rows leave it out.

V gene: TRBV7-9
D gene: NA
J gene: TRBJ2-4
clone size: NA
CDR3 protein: CASSLQDF
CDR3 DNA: TGTGCCAGCAGCTTACAGGACTTC

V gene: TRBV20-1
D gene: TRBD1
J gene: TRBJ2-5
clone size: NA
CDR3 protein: CSANRGETQYF
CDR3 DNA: TGCAGTGCTAACAGGGGTGAGACCCAGTACTTC

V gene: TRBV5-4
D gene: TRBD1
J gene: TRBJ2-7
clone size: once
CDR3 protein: CASSPGVRDRDSYEQYF
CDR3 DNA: TGTGCCAGCAGCCCAGGAGTTAGGGACAGGGACTCCTACGAGCAGTACTTC

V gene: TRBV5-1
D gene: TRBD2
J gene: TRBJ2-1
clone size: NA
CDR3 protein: CASSEAATPWEGNEQFF
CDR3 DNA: TGCGCCAGCAGCGAGGCGGCCACCCCATGGGAGGGCAATGAGCAGTTCTTC

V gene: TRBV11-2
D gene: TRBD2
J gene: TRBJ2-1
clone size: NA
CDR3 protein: CASSFRASGRRDEQFF
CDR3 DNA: TGTGCCAGCAGCTTTCGGGCTAGCGGGAGAAGGGATGAGCAGTTCTTC

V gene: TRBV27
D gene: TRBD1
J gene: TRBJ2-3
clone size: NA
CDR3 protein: CASSPPSTGVRHTDTQYF
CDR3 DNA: TGTGCCAGCAGTCCACCGTCGACAGGGGTGAGGCACACAGATACGCAGTATTTT

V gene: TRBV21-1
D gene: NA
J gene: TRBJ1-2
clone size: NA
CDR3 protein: CASSKQLAINYGYTF
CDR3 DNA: TGTGCCAGCAGCAAACAATTGGCTATCAACTATGGCTACACCTTC

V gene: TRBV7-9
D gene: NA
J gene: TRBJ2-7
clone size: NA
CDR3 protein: CASSLEKGSSYEQYF
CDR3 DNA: TGTGCCAGCAGCTTGGAAAAGGGTAGCTCCTACGAGCAGTACTTC

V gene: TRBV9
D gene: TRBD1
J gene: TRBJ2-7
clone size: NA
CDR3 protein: CASSRGQGDEQYF
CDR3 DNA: TGTGCCAGCAGCCGCGGACAGGGCGACGAGCAGTACTTC

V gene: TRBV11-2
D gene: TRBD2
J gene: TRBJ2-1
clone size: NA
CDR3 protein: CASSFFLGRDSYNEQFF
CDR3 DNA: TGTGCCAGCAGCTTTTTTCTGGGGAGGGATTCCTACAATGAGCAGTTCTTC

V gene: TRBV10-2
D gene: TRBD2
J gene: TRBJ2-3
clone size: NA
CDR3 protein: CASSESSGRGDTQYF
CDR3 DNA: TGCGCCAGCAGTGAGTCTAGCGGGAGAGGGGATACGCAGTATTTT

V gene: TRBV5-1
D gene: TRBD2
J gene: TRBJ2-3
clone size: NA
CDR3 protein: CASSSGLADTDTQYF
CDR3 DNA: TGCGCCAGCAGCTCTGGACTAGCGGACACAGATACGCAGTATTTT

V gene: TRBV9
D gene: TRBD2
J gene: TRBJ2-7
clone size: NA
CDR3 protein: CASSVEGRGTYEQYF
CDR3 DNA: TGTGCCAGCAGCGTAGAGGGGAGGGGTACCTACGAGCAGTACTTC

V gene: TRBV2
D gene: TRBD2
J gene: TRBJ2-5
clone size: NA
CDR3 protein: CASSFSGSNGETQYF
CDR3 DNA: TGTGCCAGCAGTTTTAGCGGGAGTAATGGAGAGACCCAGTACTTC

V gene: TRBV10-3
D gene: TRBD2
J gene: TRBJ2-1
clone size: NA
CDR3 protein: CAISESASGKPPYNEQFF
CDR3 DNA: TGTGCCATCAGTGAGTCGGCTAGCGGAAAACCCCCCTACAATGAGCAGTTCTTC

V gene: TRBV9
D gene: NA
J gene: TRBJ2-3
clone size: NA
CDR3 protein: CASSAQTGDTQYF
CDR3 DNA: TGTGCCAGCAGCGCCCAGACAGGAGATACGCAGTATTTT

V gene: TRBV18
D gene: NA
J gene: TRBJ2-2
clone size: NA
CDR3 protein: CASSPRQGNTGELFF
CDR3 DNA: TGTGCCAGCTCACCAAGGCAGGGAAACACCGGGGAGCTGTTTTTT

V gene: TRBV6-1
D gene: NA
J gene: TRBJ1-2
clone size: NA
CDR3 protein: CASKRRGTITLGYTF
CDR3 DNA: TGTGCCAGCAAGAGGAGAGGCACAATTACGCTTGGCTACACCTTC

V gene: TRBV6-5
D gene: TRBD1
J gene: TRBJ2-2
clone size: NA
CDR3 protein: CASSRGGELFF
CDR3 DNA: TGTGCCAGCAGCAGGGGGGGGGAGCTGTTTTTT

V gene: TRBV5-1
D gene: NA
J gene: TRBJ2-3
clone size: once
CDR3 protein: CASSPGTGGVYTQYF
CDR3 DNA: TGCGCCAGCAGCCCGGGGACCGGCGGCGTGTATACGCAGTATTTT

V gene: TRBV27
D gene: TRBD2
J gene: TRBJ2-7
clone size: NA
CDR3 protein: CASSRTSGLSSYEQYF
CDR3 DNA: TGTGCCAGCAGTCGGACTAGCGGGCTATCCTCCTACGAGCAGTACTTC

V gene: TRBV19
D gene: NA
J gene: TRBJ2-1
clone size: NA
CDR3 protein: CASSQPPRQFF
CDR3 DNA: TGTGCCAGTAGTCAACCCCCCCGGCAGTTCTTC

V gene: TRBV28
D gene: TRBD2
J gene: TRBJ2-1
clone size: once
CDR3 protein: CASSALGGFTYNEQFF
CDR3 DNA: TGTGCCAGCAGTGCCCTGGGGGGGTTCACCTACAATGAGCAGTTCTTC

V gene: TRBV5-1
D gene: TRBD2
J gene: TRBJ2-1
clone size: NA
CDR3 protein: CASSLEGGRAYNEQFF
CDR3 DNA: TGCGCCAGCAGCTTGGAGGGCGGGAGGGCCTACAATGAGCAGTTCTTC

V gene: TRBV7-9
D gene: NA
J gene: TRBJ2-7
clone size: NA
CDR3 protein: CASSLALRESYEQYF
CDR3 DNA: TGTGCCAGCAGCTTAGCCCTCAGGGAAAGCTACGAGCAGTACTTC

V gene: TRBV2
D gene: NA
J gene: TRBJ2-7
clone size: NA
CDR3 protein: CASSITQESEQYF
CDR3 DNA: TGTGCCAGCAGCATCACTCAGGAAAGCGAGCAGTACTTC

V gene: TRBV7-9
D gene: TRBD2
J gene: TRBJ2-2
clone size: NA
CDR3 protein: CASSSGLRTGELFF
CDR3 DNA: TGTGCCAGCAGCTCGGGACTACGCACCGGGGAGCTGTTTTTT

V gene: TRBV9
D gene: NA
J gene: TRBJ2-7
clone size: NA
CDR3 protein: CASSATGTNSYEQYF
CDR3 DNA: TGTGCCAGCAGCGCCACCGGGACGAACTCCTACGAGCAGTACTTC

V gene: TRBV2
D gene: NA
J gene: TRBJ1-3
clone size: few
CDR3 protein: CASRGQGRNTIYF
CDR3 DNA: TGTGCCAGCAGGGGGCAGGGGAGAAACACCATATATTTT

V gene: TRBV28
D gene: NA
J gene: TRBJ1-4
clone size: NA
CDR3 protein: CASSREAGVLEKLFF
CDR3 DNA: TGTGCCAGCAGCAGGGAGGCAGGGGTACTGGAAAAACTGTTTTTT

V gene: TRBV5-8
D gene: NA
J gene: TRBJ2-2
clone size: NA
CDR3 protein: CASSLVVATGELFF
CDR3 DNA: TGTGCCAGCAGCTTGGTCGTCGCTACCGGGGAGCTGTTTTTT

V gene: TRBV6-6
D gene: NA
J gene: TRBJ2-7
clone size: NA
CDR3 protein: CASSYSLDKSYEQYF
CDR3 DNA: TGTGCCAGCAGTTACTCCCTGGACAAGTCCTACGAGCAGTACTTC

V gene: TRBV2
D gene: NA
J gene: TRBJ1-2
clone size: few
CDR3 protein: CASTGSNYGYTF
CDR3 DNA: TGTGCCAGCACGGGGAGTAACTATGGCTACACCTTC

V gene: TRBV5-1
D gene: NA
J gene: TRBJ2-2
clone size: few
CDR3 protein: CASSPPSAGELFF
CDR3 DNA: TGCGCCAGCAGCCCACCGAGTGCCGGGGAGCTGTTTTTT

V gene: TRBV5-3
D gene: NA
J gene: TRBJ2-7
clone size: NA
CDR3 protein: CARSVLTPRYEQYF
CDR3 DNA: TGTGCCAGAAGCGTACTGACTCCGCGCTACGAGCAGTACTTC

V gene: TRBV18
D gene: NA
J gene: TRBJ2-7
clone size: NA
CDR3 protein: CASSPRQAGSSYEQYF
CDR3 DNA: TGTGCCAGCTCACCAAGACAAGCGGGCAGCTCCTACGAGCAGTACTTC

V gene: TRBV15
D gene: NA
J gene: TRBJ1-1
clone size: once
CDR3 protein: CATSREGGGPAFF
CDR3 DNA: TGTGCCACCAGCAGAGAGGGCGGGGGGCCGGCTTTCTTT

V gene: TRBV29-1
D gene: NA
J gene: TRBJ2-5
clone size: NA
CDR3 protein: CSVGQGNLGETQYF
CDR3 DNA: TGCAGCGTTGGTCAAGGTAACCTGGGAGAGACCCAGTACTTC

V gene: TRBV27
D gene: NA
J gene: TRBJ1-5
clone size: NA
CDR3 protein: CASSFSARVSNQPQHF
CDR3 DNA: TGTGCCAGCAGTTTTTCGGCCCGGGTTAGCAATCAGCCCCAGCATTTT

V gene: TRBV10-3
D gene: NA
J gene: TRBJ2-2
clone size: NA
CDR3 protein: CAISESIPTGELFF
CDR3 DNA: TGTGCCATCAGTGAGTCGATACCAACCGGGGAGCTGTTTTTT

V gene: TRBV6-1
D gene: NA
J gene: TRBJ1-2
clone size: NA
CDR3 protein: CASTVQTDGYTF
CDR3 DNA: TGTGCCAGCACCGTACAGACGGATGGCTACACCTTC

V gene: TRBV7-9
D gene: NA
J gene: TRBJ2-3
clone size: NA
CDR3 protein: CASSLFGSTTDTQYF
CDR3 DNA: TGTGCCAGCAGCTTATTCGGGAGCACCACAGATACGCAGTATTTT

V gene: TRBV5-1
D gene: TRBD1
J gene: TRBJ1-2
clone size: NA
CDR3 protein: CASSLARQGLYGYTF
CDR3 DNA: TGCGCCAGCAGCTTGGCCAGACAGGGTCTCTATGGCTACACCTTC

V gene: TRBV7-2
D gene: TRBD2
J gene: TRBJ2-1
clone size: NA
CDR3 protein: CASSLAGLPLAYNEQFF
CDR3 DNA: TGTGCCAGCAGCTTAGCGGGACTACCCCTTGCATACAATGAGCAGTTCTTC

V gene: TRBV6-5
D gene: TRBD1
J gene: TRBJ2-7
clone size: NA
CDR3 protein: CASSSPDRAGYEQYF
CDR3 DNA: TGTGCCAGCAGTTCACCCGACAGGGCCGGTTACGAGCAGTACTTC

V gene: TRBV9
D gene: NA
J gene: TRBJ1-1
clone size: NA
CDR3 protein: CASSITGSVTEAFF
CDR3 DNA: TGTGCCAGCAGCATTACAGGGTCAGTCACTGAAGCTTTCTTT

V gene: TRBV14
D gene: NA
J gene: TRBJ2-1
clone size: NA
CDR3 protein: CASSQEGTMGGEQFF
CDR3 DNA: TGTGCCAGCAGCCAAGAGGGGACGATGGGAGGTGAGCAGTTCTTC

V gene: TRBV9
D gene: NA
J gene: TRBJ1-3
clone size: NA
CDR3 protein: CASSSTQGNTIYF
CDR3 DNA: TGTGCCAGCAGTTCTACGCAGGGGAACACCATATATTTT

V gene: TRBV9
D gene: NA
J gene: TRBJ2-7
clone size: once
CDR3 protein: CASSPSGQSYEQYF
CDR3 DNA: TGTGCCAGCAGCCCCTCCGGGCAGTCCTACGAGCAGTACTTC

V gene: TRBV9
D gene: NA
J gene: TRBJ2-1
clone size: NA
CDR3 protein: CASSTRDSEGGEQFF
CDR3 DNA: TGTGCCAGCAGCACTCGGGACTCCGAAGGTGGTGAGCAGTTCTTC

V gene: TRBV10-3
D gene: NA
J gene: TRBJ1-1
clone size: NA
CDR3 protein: CAISQGENTEAFF
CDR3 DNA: TGTGCCATCAGCCAAGGGGAGAACACTGAAGCTTTCTTT

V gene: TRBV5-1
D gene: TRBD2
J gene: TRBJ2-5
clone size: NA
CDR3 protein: CASSQREEETQYF
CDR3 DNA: TGCGCCAGCAGCCAGCGGGAGGAAGAGACCCAGTACTTC

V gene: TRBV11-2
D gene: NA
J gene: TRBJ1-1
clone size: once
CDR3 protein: CASSPPSSGAFF
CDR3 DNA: TGTGCCAGCAGCCCTCCCTCGTCGGGAGCTTTCTTT

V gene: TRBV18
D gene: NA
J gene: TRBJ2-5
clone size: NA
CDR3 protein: CASSPPSGLQETQYF
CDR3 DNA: TGTGCCAGCTCACCACCGAGCGGACTCCAAGAGACCCAGTACTTC

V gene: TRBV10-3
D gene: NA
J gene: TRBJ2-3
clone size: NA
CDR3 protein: CAIRWGRADTDTQYF
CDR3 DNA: TGTGCCATCCGGTGGGGCAGGGCTGACACAGATACGCAGTATTTT

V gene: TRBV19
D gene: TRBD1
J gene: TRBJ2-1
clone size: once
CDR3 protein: CASSIAQGGSNEQFF
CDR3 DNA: TGTGCCAGTAGTATAGCACAGGGGGGTAGCAATGAGCAGTTCTTC